A selection of T cell receptor beta chains follows, all from one sample in a study of cytomegalovirus exposure and HLA in healthy donors. Only in-frame clones appear in the TCRdb table, and some are missing; sequencing was by immunoSEQ multiplex PCR. The sample contains a few hundred thousand clones, roughly 87% of which appear only once. Sequenced: PBMCs. The receptors here all came from a man between 18 and 35 years old in good health and CMV-seropositive. CDR3s leave out the opening cysteine and the closing phenylalanine or tryptophan.

j_call v_call cdr3_aa
TRBJ2-7 TRBV4-3 ASSQGTSGTYEQY
TRBJ1-1 TRBV27 ASSSPPGQGWKNTEAF
TRBJ1-5 TRBV7-9 ASSLGDRGAQPQH
TRBJ1-5 TRBV6-5 ASSYNFRSPQH
TRBJ2-1 TRBV27 ASSPRIKYEQF
TRBJ2-6 TRBV9 ASSLISGANVLT
TRBJ2-2 TRBV6-6 ASNSGSPNTGELF
TRBJ2-5 TRBV6-1 ASSDRGGGETQY
TRBJ2-2 TRBV29-1 SVEDRLGNGELF
TRBJ2-7 TRBV28 ASSSTGTVYEQY
TRBJ2-7 TRBV28 ASSSPLGRGPPYEQY
TRBJ2-1 TRBV6-6 ASSYSSGGQF
TRBJ1-1 TRBV5-6 ASSQDRVKAF
TRBJ2-1 TRBV28 ASSFGGSEQF
TRBJ1-3 TRBV4-1 ASSQDRQGSGNTIY
TRBJ2-5 TRBV5-4 ASSFWQQETQY
TRBJ2-7 TRBV2 ASSDNLEQY
TRBJ1-5 TRBV28 ASSYWDRSNQPQH
TRBJ1-1 TRBV6-5 ASSHRLEAF
TRBJ1-4 TRBV7-9 ASLGEKLF
TRBJ2-1 TRBV18 ASSSRAGGAGEQF
TRBJ2-7 TRBV15 ATSREGGYEQY
TRBJ2-7 TRBV30 AWKTSGSYEQY
TRBJ2-2 TRBV12-5 ASGLVPIGLAVNTGELF
TRBJ2-7 TRBV30 AWRSSKSSYEQY
TRBJ1-5 TRBV30 AWSGNGNQPQH
TRBJ1-1 TRBV9 ASSVSTWGNTEAF
TRBJ1-3 TRBV5-1 ASSSDRVGTIY
TRBJ2-7 TRBV6-7 ASSYSIEGVPREQY
TRBJ2-7 TRBV11-3 ASSLGSASEQY
TRBJ1-1 TRBV7-9 ASSLTYTNTEAF
TRBJ1-2 TRBV5-1 ASSRGQGATYGYT
TRBJ2-1 TRBV2 ASSRRGGGNEQF
TRBJ1-1 TRBV7-3 ASTQRGREAF
TRBJ2-6 TRBV5-4 ASSPGGAGGAGANVLT
TRBJ1-1 TRBV5-1 ASSLGQGGEAF
TRBJ2-7 TRBV5-6 ASSLGLAEYEQY
TRBJ1-5 TRBV6-5 ASSEGQVLNQPQH
TRBJ1-2 TRBV5-1 ASSLVRDYGYT
TRBJ1-1 TRBV20-1 SASPQTEAF
TRBJ1-4 TRBV4-1 ASSQGPSEKLF
TRBJ2-5 TRBV15 ATSSPRQRPRETQY
TRBJ1-5 TRBV19 ASTGQGNQPQH
TRBJ2-7 TRBV7-2 ASSFRPSGASSYEQY
TRBJ1-1 TRBV27 ASIPGGSTEAF